The T cell receptor beta chain under discussion was sequenced for a study of T cells in narcolepsy. The length of the CDR3 is 15 residues. V lost 4 bases and J lost 2; bases outside the gene matches: 5. Looked up from germline, CDR1 is SGHRS and CDR2 is YFSETQ. Sequenced by immunoSEQ multiplex PCR; TCRdb stores in-frame clones only, minus some. The repertoire consists of some 13,000 clones, with 70% to 90% occurring once and the leading ten covering 1.7%. This TCR was sampled from a human donor with narcolepsy. The material sequenced was CD45RA- memory CD4+ T cells from PBMCs. The chain recombines TRBV5-1 with TRBJ2-7, with TRBD2 matching over 11 bases. The CDR3 region is CASSGGLAVTYEQYF. The CDR3 nucleotides are TGCGCCAGCAGCGGGGGACTAGCGGTTACCTACGAGCAGTACTTC.